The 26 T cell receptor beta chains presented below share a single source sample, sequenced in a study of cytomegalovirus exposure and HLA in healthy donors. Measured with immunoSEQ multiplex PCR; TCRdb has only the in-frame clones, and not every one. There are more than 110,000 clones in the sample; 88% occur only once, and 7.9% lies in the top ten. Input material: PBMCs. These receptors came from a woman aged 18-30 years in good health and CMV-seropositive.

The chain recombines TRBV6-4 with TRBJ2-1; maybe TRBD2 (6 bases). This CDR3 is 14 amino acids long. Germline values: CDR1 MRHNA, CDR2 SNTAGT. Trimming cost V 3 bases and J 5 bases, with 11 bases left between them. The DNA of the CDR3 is TGTGCCAGCAGTGAAGGCGGGATCCACAATGAGCAGTTCTTC. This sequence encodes CASSEGGIHNEQFF.

The CDR3 here is CASTIGTGGTEAFF. The CDR3 DNA reads TGTGCCAGCACCATAGGGACAGGGGGCACTGAAGCTTTCTTT. The V and J genes are TRBV2 and TRBJ1-1; TRBD1 agrees at 11 bases. Germline loops: CDR1 SNHLY, CDR2 FYNNEI. Trimming took 7 bases from V and 4 from J; bases not matched to a gene: 5. The CDR3 consists of 14 residues.

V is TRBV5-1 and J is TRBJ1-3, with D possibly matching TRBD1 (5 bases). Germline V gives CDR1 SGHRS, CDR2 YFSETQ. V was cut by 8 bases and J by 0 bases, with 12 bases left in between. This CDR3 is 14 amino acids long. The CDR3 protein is CASHPGVSGNTIYF. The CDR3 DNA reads TGCGCCAGTCACCCGGGGGTCTCTGGAAACACCATATATTTT.

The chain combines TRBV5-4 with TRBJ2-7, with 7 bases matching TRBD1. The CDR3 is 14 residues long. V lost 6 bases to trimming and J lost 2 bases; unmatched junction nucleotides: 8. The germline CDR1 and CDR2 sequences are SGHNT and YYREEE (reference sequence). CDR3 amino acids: CASIYGQEAYEQYF. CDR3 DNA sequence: TGTGCCAGCATCTACGGACAGGAGGCCTACGAGCAGTACTTC.

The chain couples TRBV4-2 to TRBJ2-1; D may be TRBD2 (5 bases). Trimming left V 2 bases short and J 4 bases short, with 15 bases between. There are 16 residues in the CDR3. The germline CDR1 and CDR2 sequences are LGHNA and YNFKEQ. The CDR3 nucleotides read TGTGCCAGCAGCCAAACTGTTAGTGGCGGGTACAATGAGCAGTTCTTC. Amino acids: CASSQTVSGGYNEQFF.

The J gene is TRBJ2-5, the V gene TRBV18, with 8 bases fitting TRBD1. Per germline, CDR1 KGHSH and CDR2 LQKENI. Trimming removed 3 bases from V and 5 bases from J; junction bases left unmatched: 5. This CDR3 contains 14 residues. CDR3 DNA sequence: TGTGCCAGCTCACCGGCGACAGGGGAGGAGACCCAGTACTTC. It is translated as CASSPATGEETQYF.

CDR3 in DNA: TGTGCCAGCAGTTTATTTCAGGGACTTTACAATGAGCAGTTCTTC. This codes for CASSLFQGLYNEQFF. V is TRBV27 and J is TRBJ2-1; possibly TRBD2 for D (6 bases). Trimming removed 1 base at V and 4 bases at J, with 11 bases between. CDR1 and CDR2 from the germline V gene are MNHEY and SMNVEV (reference sequence). This CDR3 has 15 amino acids.

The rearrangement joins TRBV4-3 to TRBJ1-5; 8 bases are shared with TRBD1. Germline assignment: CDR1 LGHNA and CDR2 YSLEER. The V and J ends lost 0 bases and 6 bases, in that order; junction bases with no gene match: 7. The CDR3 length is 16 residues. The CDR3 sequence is CASSQDVDRGGQPQHF. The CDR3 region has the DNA TGCGCCAGCAGCCAAGATGTCGACAGGGGCGGTCAGCCCCAGCATTTT.

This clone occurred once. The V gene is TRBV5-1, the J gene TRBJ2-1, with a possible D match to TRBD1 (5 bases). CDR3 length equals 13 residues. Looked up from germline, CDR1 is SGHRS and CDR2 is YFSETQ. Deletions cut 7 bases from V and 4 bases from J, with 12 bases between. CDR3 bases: TGCGCCAGCCGAGACAGTCGATACAATGAGCAGTTCTTC. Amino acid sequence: CASRDSRYNEQFF.

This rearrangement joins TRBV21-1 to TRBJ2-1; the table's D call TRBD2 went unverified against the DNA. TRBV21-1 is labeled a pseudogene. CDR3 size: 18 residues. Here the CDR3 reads CASSKGSSSALHGNEQFF. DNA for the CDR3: TGTGCCAGCAGCAAAGGGAGTAGCTCAGCTTTGCACGGGAATGAGCAGTTCTTC.

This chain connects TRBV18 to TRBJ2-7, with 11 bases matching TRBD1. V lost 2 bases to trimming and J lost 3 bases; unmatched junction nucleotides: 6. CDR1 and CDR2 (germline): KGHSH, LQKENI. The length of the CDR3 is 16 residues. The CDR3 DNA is TGTGCCAGCTCACCAGTAGGACAGGGGGCAGACTACGAGCAGTACTTC. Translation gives CASSPVGQGADYEQYF. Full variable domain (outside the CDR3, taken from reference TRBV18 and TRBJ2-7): NAGVMQNPRHLVRRRGQEARLRCSPMKGHSHVYWYRQLPEEGLKFMVYLQKENIIDESGMPKERFSAEFPKEGPSILRIQQVVRGDSAAYFCASSPVGQGADYEQYFGPGTRLTVT.

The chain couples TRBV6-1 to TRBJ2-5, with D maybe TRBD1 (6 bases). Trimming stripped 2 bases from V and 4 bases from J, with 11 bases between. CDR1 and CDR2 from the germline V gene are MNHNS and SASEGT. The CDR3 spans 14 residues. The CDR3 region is CASSESTGRETQYF. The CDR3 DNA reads TGTGCCAGCAGTGAAAGTACAGGGAGAGAGACCCAGTACTTC.

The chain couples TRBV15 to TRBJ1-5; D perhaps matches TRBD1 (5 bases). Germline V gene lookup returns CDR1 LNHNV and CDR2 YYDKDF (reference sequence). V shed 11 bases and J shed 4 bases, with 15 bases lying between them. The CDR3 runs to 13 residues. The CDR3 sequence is CASQGGINQPQHF. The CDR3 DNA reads TGTGCCTCCCAGGGCGGCATAAATCAGCCCCAGCATTTT. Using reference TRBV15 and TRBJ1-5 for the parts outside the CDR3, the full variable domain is DAMVIQNPRYQVTQFGKPVTLSCSQTLNHNVMYWYQQKSSQAPKLLFHYYDKDFNNEADTPDNFQSRRPNTSFCFLDIRSPGLGDTAMYLCASQGGINQPQHFGDGTRLSIL.

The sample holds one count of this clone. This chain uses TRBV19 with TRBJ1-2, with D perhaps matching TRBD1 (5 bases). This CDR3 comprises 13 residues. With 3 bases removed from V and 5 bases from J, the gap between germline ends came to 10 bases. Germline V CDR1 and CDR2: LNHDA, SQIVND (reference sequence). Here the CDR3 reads CASSILGRYGYTF. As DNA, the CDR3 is TGTGCCAGTAGTATTCTGGGGCGTTATGGCTACACCTTC.

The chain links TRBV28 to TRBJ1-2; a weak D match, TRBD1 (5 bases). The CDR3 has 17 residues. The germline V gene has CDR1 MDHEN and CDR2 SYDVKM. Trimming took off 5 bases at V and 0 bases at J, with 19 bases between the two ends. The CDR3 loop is CASSHGGPGLSNYGYTF. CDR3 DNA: TGTGCCAGCAGTCACGGGGGACCAGGGCTGTCTAACTATGGCTACACCTTC.

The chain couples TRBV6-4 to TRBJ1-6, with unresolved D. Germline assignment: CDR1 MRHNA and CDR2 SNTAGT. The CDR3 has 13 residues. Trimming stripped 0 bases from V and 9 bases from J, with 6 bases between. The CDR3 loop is CASSDSWASPLHF. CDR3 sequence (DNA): TGTGCCAGCAGTGACTCTTGGGCTTCACCCCTCCACTTT.

CDR3 nucleotides: TGTGCCACCAGCAGAGATCAGGGCCTCGGGGCTTTCTTT. It translates to CATSRDQGLGAFF. The chain joins TRBV15 to TRBJ1-1; D is possibly TRBD1 (5 bases). This CDR3 has 13 residues. The ends were cut back, 0 bases at V and 11 bases at J, with 13 bases in the middle. The germline CDR1 and CDR2 sequences are LNHNV and YYDKDF (reference sequence).

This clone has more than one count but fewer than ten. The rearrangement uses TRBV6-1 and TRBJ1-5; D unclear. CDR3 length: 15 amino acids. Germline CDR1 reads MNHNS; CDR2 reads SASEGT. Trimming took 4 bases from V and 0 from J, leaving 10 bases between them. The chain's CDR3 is CASSAGGISNQPQHF. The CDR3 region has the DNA TGTGCCAGCAGTGCCGGAGGAATTAGCAATCAGCCCCAGCATTTT.

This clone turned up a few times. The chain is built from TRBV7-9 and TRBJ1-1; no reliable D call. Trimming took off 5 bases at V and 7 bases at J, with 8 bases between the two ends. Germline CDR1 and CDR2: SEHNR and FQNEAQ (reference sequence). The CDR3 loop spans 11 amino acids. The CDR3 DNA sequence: TGTGCCAGCAGCCCAGGTAGTGAAGCTTTCTTT. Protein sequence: CASSPGSEAFF. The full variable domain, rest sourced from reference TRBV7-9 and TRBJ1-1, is DTGVSQNPRHKITKRGQNVTFRCDPISEHNRLYWYRQTLGQGPEFLTYFQNEAQLEKSRLLSDRFSAERPKGSFSTLEIQRTEQGDSAMYLCASSPGSEAFFGQGTRLTVV.

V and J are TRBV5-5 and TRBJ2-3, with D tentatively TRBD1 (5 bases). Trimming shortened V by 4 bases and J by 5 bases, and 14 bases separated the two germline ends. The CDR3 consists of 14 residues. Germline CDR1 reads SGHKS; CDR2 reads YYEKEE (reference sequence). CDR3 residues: CASSPRQRGDTQYF. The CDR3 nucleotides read TGTGCCAGCAGCCCTCGACAAAGGGGAGATACGCAGTATTTT.

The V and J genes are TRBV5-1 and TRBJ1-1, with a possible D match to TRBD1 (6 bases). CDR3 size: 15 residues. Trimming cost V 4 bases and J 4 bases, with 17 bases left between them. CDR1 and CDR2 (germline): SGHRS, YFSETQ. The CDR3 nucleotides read TGCGCCAGCAGCCGGACAGCCTTGTTAAGCACTGAAGCTTTCTTT. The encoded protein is CASSRTALLSTEAFF.

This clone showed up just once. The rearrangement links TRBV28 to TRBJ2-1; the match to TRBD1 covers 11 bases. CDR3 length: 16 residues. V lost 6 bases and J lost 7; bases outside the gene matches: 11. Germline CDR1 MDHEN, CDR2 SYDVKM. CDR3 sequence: CASSHAGTGGLNEQFF. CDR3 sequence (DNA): TGTGCCAGCAGCCATGCCGGGACAGGGGGACTAAATGAGCAGTTCTTC.

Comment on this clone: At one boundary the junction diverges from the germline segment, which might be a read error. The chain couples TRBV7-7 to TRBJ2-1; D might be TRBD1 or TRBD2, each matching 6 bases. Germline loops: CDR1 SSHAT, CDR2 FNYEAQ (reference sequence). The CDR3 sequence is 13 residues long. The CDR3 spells CASSLADSKEQFF. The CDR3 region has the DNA TGTGCTAGCAGCTTAGCGGACAGCAAAGAGCAGTTCTTC.

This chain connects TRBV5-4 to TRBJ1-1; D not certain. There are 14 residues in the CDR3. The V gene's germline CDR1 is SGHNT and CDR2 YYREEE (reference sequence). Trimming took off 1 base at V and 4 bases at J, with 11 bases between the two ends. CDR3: CASSLNSRVTEAFF. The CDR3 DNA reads TGTGCCAGCAGCTTGAACTCGAGAGTCACTGAAGCTTTCTTT.

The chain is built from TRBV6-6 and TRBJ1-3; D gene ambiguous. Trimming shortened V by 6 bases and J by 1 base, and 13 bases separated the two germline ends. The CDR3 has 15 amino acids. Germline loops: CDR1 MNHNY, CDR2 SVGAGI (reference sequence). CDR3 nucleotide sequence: TGTGCCAGCAGCTATTTACCTAATTCTGGAAACACCATATATTTT. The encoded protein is CASSYLPNSGNTIYF.

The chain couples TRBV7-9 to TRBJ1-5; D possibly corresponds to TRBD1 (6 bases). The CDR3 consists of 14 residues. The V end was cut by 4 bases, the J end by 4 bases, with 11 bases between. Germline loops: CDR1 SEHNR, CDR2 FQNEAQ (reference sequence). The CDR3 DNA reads TGTGCCAGCAGCTCTTCCAGGGGAAATCAGCCCCAGCATTTT. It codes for CASSSSRGNQPQHF.